Listed here are 21 T cell receptor delta chains from one sample, sequenced in a study of gamma-delta chains in newborns, infants, children. TCRdb reran clone calling via CATT on the reads. Among around 5,200 delta-chain clones listed, less than 20% were seen once. The sequencing sample was made of blood. All receptors derive from a child who was a newborn, infant or young child, either healthy, febrile or measles-vaccinated (not recorded which).

The V gene is TRDV1, the J gene TRDJ1; 8 nucleotides line up with TRDD2. TCRdb gives no J gene; it was assigned here by matching the DNA to germline. Germline loops: CDR1 TSWWSYY, CDR2 QGS. Germline trimming cut 4 bases from V and 5 bases from J; bases unmatched to any gene: 15. This CDR3 has 17 residues. In nucleotides, the CDR3 is TGTGCTCTTGGGGGGTTCTTCCTACGCGAGGGCAAAGATAAACTCATCTTT. Protein product: CALGGFFLREGKDKLIF.

This clone was observed a handful of times. A single base separates this from a much larger clone, so it may be a read error. CDR3 DNA: TGTGCCGGTGACCCCGTACTGGGGGCCTTCGAGAACACCGATAAACTCATCTTT. This codes for CAGDPVLGAFENTDKLIF. This rearrangement joins TRDV2 to TRDJ1; 8 bases are shared with TRDD3. CDR3 size: 18 residues. From germline, CDR1 is GEAIGNYY and CDR2 EKD.

By share, this clone ranks as medium-sized (0.01 to 0.1%). In nucleotides, the CDR3 is TGTGCCTGTGACACGATGGGGGAGCGCTCCTGGGACACCCGACAGATGTTTTTC. This translates into CACDTMGERSWDTRQMFF. The chain joins TRDV2 to TRDJ3; 7 bases are shared with TRDD3. This CDR3 comprises 18 residues. V shed 1 base and J 0 bases; nucleotides not matched to a gene: 5. Per germline, CDR1 GEAIGNYY and CDR2 EKD.

This clone ranks as medium-sized. Different DNA sequences within this sample yield the same CDR3. This sequence joins TRDV2 and TRDJ1; TRDD3 matches at 12 bases. This CDR3 contains 15 residues. The ends lost 6 bases at V and 7 bases at J; junction bases unmatched: 11. The germline V gene has CDR1 GEAIGNYY and CDR2 EKD. This CDR3 is CACLKLGDTNGKLIF. CDR3 in DNA: TGTGCCTGTCTAAAACTGGGGGATACTAACGGTAAACTCATCTTT.

With respect to this clone: A clone one base away is much larger, so this may be a read error. The chain joins TRDV2 to TRDJ1; 13 bases align to TRDD3. Here the J gene came from matching the DNA to germline, since TCRdb omits it. This CDR3 is 17 amino acids long. Germline V gives CDR1 GEAIGNYY, CDR2 EKD. J lost 0 bases, V lost 3 bases, and 6 bases had no gene match. The CDR3 bases are TGTGCCTGTGACTTTAGACTGGGGGATACGTACACCGATAAACTCATCTTT. This translates into CACDFRLGDTYTDKLIF.

This clone is classed as medium-sized. V and J are TRDV1 and TRDJ1; perhaps TRDD3 as D (5 bases). The germline V gene encodes CDR1 TSWWSYY and CDR2 QGS. This CDR3 comprises 15 residues. The V and J ends lost 5 bases and 0 bases respectively, with 13 bases between them. The CDR3 sequence: CALGKPWVYTDKLIF. The CDR3 bases are TGTGCTCTTGGGAAGCCCTGGGTGTACACCGATAAACTCATCTTT.

As for this clone: Different DNA sequences within this sample yield the same CDR3. The chain couples TRDV2 to TRDJ1; TRDD3 matches 7 bases. No J gene is reported in TCRdb; it was inferred here by comparing the DNA with germline. The germline gives CDR1 GEAIGNYY, CDR2 EKD. The V segment lost 4 bases and the J segment 1 base; nucleotides outside the gene matches: 26. This CDR3 has 21 residues. CDR3 nucleotides: TGTGCCTGTGATACCTCGGGGCTGGGGGTCCAAACGGCGGGAGCCACCGATAAACTCATCTTT. Translation: CACDTSGLGVQTAGATDKLIF.

Turning to this clone: Compared with germline, one end of the junction differs, possibly owing to a read error. The CDR3 loop is CACERVPPGIPSSWDTRKMFF. The CDR3, as DNA: TGTGCCTGTGAGAGGGTTCCTCCGGGGATACCCAGCTCCTGGGACACCCGAAAGATGTTTTTC. The V call is TRDV2, the J call TRDJ3; 8 nucleotides align to TRDD3. As TCRdb names no J gene, one was assigned here on the basis of a DNA match to germline. In germline, CDR1 is GEAIGNYY, CDR2 EKD. The CDR3 extends over 21 amino acids.

In its sample, this clone ranks as medium-sized. The chain has TRDV2 and TRDJ1; no firm D call. This CDR3 is built from 18 residues. Between the trimmed V and J ends, which lost 1 base and 2 bases, there was a span of 22 bases. Germline CDR1 and CDR2: GEAIGNYY and EKD. The CDR3: CACDTLATADPHTDKLIF. CDR3 in DNA: TGTGCCTGTGACACTTTAGCCACGGCGGACCCACATACCGATAAACTCATCTTT.

Of note for this clone: This may stem from a read error, because a much larger clone lies one nucleotide away. The chain employs TRDV2 and TRDJ3; 12 bases align to TRDD3. The J gene, missing from TCRdb, was assigned here through DNA to germline matching. CDR3 length: 21 amino acids. The germline CDR1 and CDR2 sequences are GEAIGNYY and EKD. Trimming at V came to 3 bases and at J to 0 bases, leaving 11 bases not matched to a gene. CDR3 sequence reads: CACDATGGYTPSSWDTRQMFF. In DNA, the CDR3 is TGTGCCTGTGACGCTACTGGGGGATACACACCGAGCTCCTGGGACACCCGACAGATGTTTTTC.

This clone was seen a few times. The chain is built from TRDV1 and TRDJ1; TRDD3 might be the D (9 bases). The CDR3 sequence is 25 residues long. CDR1 and CDR2 from the germline V gene are TSWWSYY and QGS. Trimming shortened V by 1 base and J by 0 bases, and 39 bases separated the two germline ends. The CDR3 here is CALGEPHFLPGGFGSRHQYTDKLIF. The DNA of the CDR3 is TGTGCTCTTGGGGAACCCCACTTCCTACCTGGGGGATTCGGATCTCGACACCAATACACCGATAAACTCATCTTT.

In this sample, this clone is medium-sized (0.01 to 0.1%). J is TRDJ1 and V is TRDV1; 12 nucleotides agree with TRDD3. Trimming at V came to 3 bases and at J to 2 bases, leaving 10 bases not matched to a gene. Germline loops: CDR1 TSWWSYY, CDR2 QGS. The CDR3 is made up of 18 amino acids. In DNA form, the CDR3 reads TGTGCTCTTGGGGACTCTCATACTGGGGGATACCGTACCGATAAACTCATCTTT. This gives the protein CALGDSHTGGYRTDKLIF.

As to this clone: A much larger clone lies one base from this, so it may be a read error. The J gene is given as TRDJ1, and the V gene is not called; the table's D call, TRDD3, was not checked against the DNA. This CDR3 has 20 residues. CDR3 DNA: TGTGCTCTTGGGGAACAATTCCTACGTACGTCTGGTCCCCTAAGGGATAAACTCATCTTT. Protein: CALGEQFLRTSGPLRDKLIF.

In this sample, this clone turned up a few times. This may come from a read error, since a much larger clone is one base off. The rearrangement links TRDV2 to TRDJ3, with 11 bases matching TRDD3. TCRdb is silent on the J gene; assignment here came from matching the DNA to germline. The germline CDR1 and CDR2 sequences are GEAIGNYY and EKD. This CDR3 spans 19 amino acids. CDR3 nucleotide sequence: TGTGCCTGTGACACCGTACTGGGGGATAGCTCCTGGGACACCCGAAAGATGTTTTTC. Its protein is CACDTVLGDSSWDTRKMFF.

This clone has only a few counts. This may be a read error: a much more frequent sequence differs by one nucleotide. The sample holds other DNA sequences that translate to the same CDR3. The chain uses TRDV2 and TRDJ3; 10 positions agree with TRDD3. The V gene's germline CDR1 is GEAIGNYY and CDR2 EKD. The CDR3 runs 17 residues. V lost 4 bases and J lost 3; bases outside the gene matches: 5. The CDR3 spells CACDTAGGYWDTRQMFF. As DNA, the CDR3 is TGTGCCTGTGATACCGCTGGGGGATACTGGGACACCCGACAGATGTTTTTC.

The chain combines TRDV1 with TRDJ1, with 9 positions matching TRDD3. The CDR3 has 19 residues. The trim removed 2 bases at V and 0 bases at J, leaving 13 bases unmatched. The germline V gene has CDR1 TSWWSYY and CDR2 QGS. The CDR3 region has the DNA TGTGCTCTTGGGGAATCTAGATCTTTGGCTGGGGGATACACCGATAAACTCATCTTT. This encodes CALGESRSLAGGYTDKLIF.

In its sample, this clone is medium-sized (0.01 to 0.1%). Other DNA sequences in this specimen translate into the identical CDR3. The chain joins TRDV2 to TRDJ2, with 9 bases that match TRDD3. The ends lost 0 bases at V and 5 bases at J; junction bases unmatched: 0. This CDR3 contains 14 residues. The germline CDR1 and CDR2 sequences are GEAIGNYY and EKD. CDR3 coding DNA: TGTGCCTGTGACACCCTGGGGGATACAGCACAACTCTTCTTT. This encodes CACDTLGDTAQLFF.

The rearrangement uses TRDV1 and TRDJ1; TRDD3 aligns across 12 bases. No J gene was available from TCRdb, and it was assigned here by a germline match of the DNA. Unmatched junction bases numbered 35, after V lost 3 bases and J lost 0 bases. Germline loops: CDR1 TSWWSYY, CDR2 QGS. The CDR3 length is 27 residues. The DNA for the CDR3 is TGTGCTCTTGGGGACCAACACCCCAAAACTATATACGCACCTGTACTGGGGGATACTACGTACACCGATAAACTCATCTTT. Its protein product is CALGDQHPKTIYAPVLGDTTYTDKLIF.

The chain employs TRDV2 and TRDJ1; unclear D gene. With 3 bases removed from V and 0 bases from J, the gap between germline ends came to 7 bases. CDR1 and CDR2 from the germline V gene are GEAIGNYY and EKD. This CDR3 contains 13 residues. This CDR3 reads CACDPINTDKLIF. Written as DNA, the CDR3 is TGTGCCTGTGACCCAATAAACACCGATAAACTCATCTTT.

This rearrangement joins TRDV1 to TRDJ1; D may correspond to TRDD2 or TRDD3 (5 bases each). TCRdb gives no J gene; it was assigned here by matching the DNA to germline. CDR1 TSWWSYY and CDR2 QGS come from the germline V gene. The CDR3 covers 20 residues. The V end was cut by 1 base, the J end by 3 bases, with 27 bases between. The CDR3 spells CALGEPGLPRGDTGPDKLIF. The DNA of the CDR3 is TGTGCTCTTGGGGAACCGGGCCTACCTCGGGGTGATACTGGCCCCGATAAACTCATCTTT.

By sample share, this clone is medium-sized. The chain couples TRDV1 to TRDJ1; D call uncertain. The V end was cut by 5 bases, the J end by 10 bases, with 26 bases between. Per the germline V gene, CDR1 is TSWWSYY and CDR2 is QGS. CDR3 size: 16 residues. CDR3: CALGTYQISPRSRLIF. CDR3 bases: TGTGCTCTTGGGACTTACCAGATCTCCCCTAGGAGCCGACTCATCTTT.